Here is one TCR beta chain with its context. This record comes from a study of blood T cell repertoires in COVID-19. For the study at large: The United States, Italy and Spain provided the acute and convalescent COVID-19 samples. T cells, B-cell-depleted T cells, or PBMCs supplied cDNA or gDNA.

CDR3 size: 11 residues. V lost 5 bases, J lost 7 bases, and 5 bases lay in between. In the authors' methods: Reference gene primer amplification gave estimated nucleated cell counts. TCRdb's table, derived via immunoSEQ multiplex PCR, lists solely in-frame clones and lacks some. V and J calls plus clone size are reproduced from that table; the DNA served to infer D and trimming. The sample carries over 300,000 clones, 70% to 90% recorded once. The chain recombines TRBV12-3 or TRBV12-4 with TRBJ1-4, with unresolved D. Input material: peripheral blood. The source is a human donor in a cohort sampled during active COVID-19. CDR3 bases: TGTGCCAGCAGTCATAGTGAAAAACTGTTTTTT. Protein: CASSHSEKLFF.